The sequence of this T cell receptor (beta chain) was determined in a study of shared clonotypes between healthy human individuals. In germline, CDR1 is MNHEY, CDR2 SVGAGI. The CDR3 is 13 residues long. V lost 7 bases to trimming and J lost 8 bases, with 14 bases between them. Generated by immunoSEQ multiplex PCR, the TCRdb table keeps only in-frame clones and is missing some. Of 2 million to 2.5 million clones in the sample, 95% were seen once. The sample comprised naive CD4+ T cells sorted from blood. Described subset: CD45RA+ positively selected. The chain recombines TRBV6-5 with TRBJ1-4; possible D gene TRBD1, 6 bases. The TCR sequence derives from a man aged 18 to 29 in good health. CDR3 sequence (DNA): TGTGCCAGCAAACAGGGACTACAAGAAAAACTGTTTTTT. Translated, it gives CASKQGLQEKLFF.